This TCR beta chain was captured by sequencing in a study of cytomegalovirus exposure and HLA in healthy donors. The PCR had 60 Vbeta and 13 Jbeta primers. Clones were sequenced by immunoSEQ multiplex PCR, and TCRdb holds only the in-frame ones, with some missing. The sample records about 150,000 clones, less than 10% being singletons. The CDR3 sequence is 18 residues long. Trimming cost V 0 bases and J 2 bases; bases outside gene matches: 7. Per germline, CDR1 SGHRS and CDR2 YFSETQ. The sequenced material came from PBMCs. This clonotype originated in a male donor in good health and CMV-seronegative. The V call is TRBV5-1, the J call TRBJ1-5; 11 bases fit TRBD1. CDR3 region: CASSLGTGGRRRNQPQHF. The CDR3 DNA is TGCGCCAGCAGCTTGGGGACAGGGGGCCGCCGGCGCAATCAGCCCCAGCATTTT.